This passage covers 32 T cell receptor beta chains from one sample sequenced in a study of blood T cell repertoires in COVID-19. Clones were read by immunoSEQ multiplex PCR, and TCRdb kept only the in-frame ones, dropping some. The table includes about 80,000 clones, 85% detected once. The sequencing sample was made of peripheral blood. The receptors originated from a man aged 45-65 years with COVID-19, enrolled during active disease.

V and J are TRBV5-4 and TRBJ1-4, with TRBD1 identical over 7 bases. V shed 4 bases and J 2 bases; nucleotides not matched to a gene: 2. The length of the CDR3 is 14 residues. The germline V gene encodes CDR1 SGHNT and CDR2 YYREEE (reference sequence). CDR3 amino acids: CASSPGGTNEKLFF. Here the CDR3 DNA reads TGTGCCAGCAGCCCAGGGGGGACTAATGAAAAACTGTTTTTT.

The V gene is TRBV2, the J gene TRBJ1-2; TRBD1 might be the D (6 bases). In germline, CDR1 is SNHLY, CDR2 FYNNEI. This CDR3 comprises 13 residues. The ends were cut back, 5 bases at V and 8 bases at J, with 15 bases in the middle. The DNA of the CDR3 is TGTGCCAGCAGTTTTACGGACAGTCACGGCTACACCTTC. Its translation is CASSFTDSHGYTF.

The chain is built from TRBV3-1 (or the pseudogene TRBV3-2) and TRBJ2-1; tentatively, D is TRBD2 (7 bases). V lost 8 bases and J lost 1, with 21 bases in between. The CDR3 covers 17 residues. Germline V gene data show CDR1 as LGHDT and CDR2 as YNNKEL (reference sequence). The CDR3 region is CASSWGGRAPSYNEQFF. CDR3 nucleotide sequence: TGTGCCAGCTCATGGGGGGGGCGGGCGCCATCCTACAATGAGCAGTTCTTC.

The chain combines TRBV20-1 with TRBJ2-7; 7 bases agree with TRBD2. V lost 6 bases, J lost 7 bases, and 6 bases stayed unmatched. This CDR3 is built from 11 residues. The V gene's germline CDR1 is DFQATT and CDR2 SNEGSKA (reference sequence). The CDR3 bases are TGCAGTGCCAGGACTAGGAGGGAGCAGTACTTC. It is translated as CSARTRREQYF.

This clone was counted a few times. The genes are TRBV19 and TRBJ1-1, with TRBD1 identical over 9 bases. The trim removed 3 bases at V and 0 bases at J, leaving 5 bases unmatched. CDR1 and CDR2 from the germline V gene are LNHDA and SQIVND (reference sequence). The CDR3 runs 16 residues. For the CDR3, the DNA is TGTGCCAGTAGTATGGGACAGGGCGAGGTGAACACTGAAGCTTTCTTT. Its translation: CASSMGQGEVNTEAFF.

This clone was detected many times. CDR3 sequence (DNA): TGTGCCAGCAGCAAAGACAGGGGCAAGGCTAATGAAAAACTGTTTTTT. This encodes CASSKDRGKANEKLFF. The chain couples TRBV21-1 to TRBJ1-4; TRBD1, the table's D call, was not compared with the DNA. TRBV21-1 is a known pseudogene. The CDR3 has 16 residues.

Comment on this clone: The junction differs from germline at one of its ends, possibly a read error. The chain joins TRBV6-5 to TRBJ1-1; D not resolved. The CDR3 has 12 amino acids. CDR1 is MNHEY, CDR2 SVGAGI, per germline. For the CDR3, the DNA is TGTGCCAGCCAGTTAGCGGAAACGGGCAGCTCCTTT. Amino acid sequence: CASQLAETGSSF.

This clone was observed a single time. Here the CDR3 reads CSVEDGPPGGTEAFF. CDR3 coding DNA: TGCAGCGTTGAAGATGGCCCCCCAGGGGGCACTGAAGCTTTCTTT. V is TRBV29-1 and J is TRBJ1-1; 7 positions agree with TRBD1. With V trimmed by 0 bases and J by 4 bases, 8 bases remained unmatched. The CDR3 is 15 amino acids. Germline V gene sequence: CDR1 SQVTM, CDR2 ANQGSEA.

In regard to this clone: A junction boundary mismatches the germline segment, possibly from a read error. The V and J genes are TRBV12-3 or TRBV12-4 and TRBJ1-1; a possible D gene is TRBD1 (5 bases). The CDR3 extends over 13 amino acids. DNA for the CDR3: TGTGCCAGCACCACGGGGGGGAACGCTGAAGCTTTCTTT. It specifies CASTTGGNAEAFF.

The chain employs TRBV10-1 and TRBJ2-1, with D maybe TRBD2 (5 bases). Germline-derived CDR1 and CDR2 are WNHNN and SYGVQD (reference sequence). The length of the CDR3 is 13 residues. The germline V and J ends were trimmed by 4 bases and 6 bases, with 10 bases remaining between them. This CDR3 reads CASSARGSNEQFF. CDR3 coding DNA: TGCGCCAGCAGTGCCCGGGGATCCAATGAGCAGTTCTTC.

The chain has TRBV7-6 and TRBJ1-4; 8 positions match TRBD1. Per the germline V gene, CDR1 is SGHVS and CDR2 is FNYEAQ. The CDR3 is made up of 15 amino acids. After removal of 5 bases from V and 3 bases from J, the junction contained 5 bases not matched to a gene. CDR3 sequence (DNA): TGTGCCAGCAGCATCTCAGGGGGCGCTAATGAAAAACTGTTTTTT. Its translation: CASSISGGANEKLFF. Supplemented by reference TRBV7-6 and TRBJ1-4, the full variable domain reads GAGVSQSPRYKVTKRGQDVALRCDPISGHVSLYWYRQALGQGPEFLTYFNYEAQQDKSGLPNDRFSAERPEGSISTLTIQRTEQRDSAMYRCASSISGGANEKLFFGSGTQLSVL.

As to this clone: The limits of the CDR3 on the DNA are not certain, so only TCRdb's listed CDR3 is given. The chain has TRBV13 and TRBJ1-1. CDR1 and CDR2 from the germline V gene are PRHDT and FYEKMQ (reference sequence). The length of the CDR3 is 17 amino acids, counting both ends. CDR3 loop: CASSKPGRDFRGTEAFF.

The genes are TRBV21-1 and TRBJ1-5; the table calls TRBD1, which could not be checked here. TRBV21-1 represents a pseudogene. The CDR3 totals 17 residues. The CDR3 region is CASSKGRDRGLYQPQHF. The CDR3 nucleotides are TGTGCCAGCAGCAAAGGAAGGGACAGGGGGCTTTATCAGCCCCAGCATTTT.

V usage is TRBV6-2 or TRBV6-3 and J usage is TRBJ2-1, with TRBD1 matching over 8 bases. Germline lookup yields CDR1 MNHEY and CDR2 SVGEGT. J lost 0 bases, V lost 5 bases, and 3 bases had no gene match. This CDR3 region has 15 residues. CDR3 coding DNA: TGTGCCAGCAGTAGGACAGGGAGCTCCTACAATGAGCAGTTCTTC. It codes for CASSRTGSSYNEQFF.

This chain uses TRBV27 with TRBJ2-2; 7 bases match TRBD2. Germline V gene lookup returns CDR1 MNHEY and CDR2 SMNVEV (reference sequence). The CDR3 spans 17 residues. The J segment lost 4 bases and the V segment lost 7 bases, leaving 15 bases of the junction unmatched. The CDR3 DNA follows: TGTGCCAGCACCACAGGTTGGAGGGGCGGGAGCACCGGGGAGCTGTTTTTT. Its protein is CASTTGWRGGSTGELFF.

V and J are TRBV29-1 and TRBJ2-1; 9 bases are shared with TRBD2. Germline V lookup: CDR1 SQVTM, CDR2 ANQGSEA. CDR3 length: 14 residues. V lost 3 bases, J lost 2 bases, and 2 bases stayed unmatched. CDR3 nucleotides: TGCAGCGTTGACGCGGGGGGGGCCTACAATGAGCAGTTCTTC. This gives the protein CSVDAGGAYNEQFF.

The CDR3 sequence: CASSQDRVRAPLHF. In DNA, the CDR3 is TGTGCCAGCTCACAAGACAGAGTTCGGGCACCCCTCCACTTT. The J gene is TRBJ1-6, the V gene TRBV18; D may be TRBD1 (5 bases). This CDR3 region has 14 residues. The V gene's germline CDR1 is KGHSH and CDR2 LQKENI. Trimming pared 4 bases from V and 11 bases from J, leaving 15 bases between. The variable domain in full, completed from reference TRBV18 and TRBJ1-6, reads NAGVMQNPRHLVRRRGQEARLRCSPMKGHSHVYWYRQLPEEGLKFMVYLQKENIIDESGMPKERFSAEFPKEGPSILRIQQVVRGDSAAYFCASSQDRVRAPLHFGNGTRLTVT.

V is TRBV7-2 and J is TRBJ2-5; 10 nucleotides agree with TRBD1. CDR1 is SGHTA and CDR2 is FQGNSA in the germline V gene. CDR3 length: 16 amino acids. With V trimmed by 5 bases and J by 1 base, 7 bases remained unmatched. CDR3 sequence reads: CASSLSGTGVQETQYF. In DNA form, the CDR3 reads TGTGCCAGCAGCCTCTCCGGGACAGGGGTCCAAGAGACCCAGTACTTC.

J is TRBJ2-6 and V is TRBV5-6; TRBD1 aligns across 7 bases. This CDR3 is 16 amino acids long. The germline gives CDR1 SGHDT, CDR2 YYEEEE. V shed 4 bases, J shed 2 bases, and the junction held 6 bases outside the gene matches. CDR3 in DNA: TGTGCCAGCAGCGCCCTGACAGGGCCTGGGGCCAACGTCCTGACTTTC. Protein sequence: CASSALTGPGANVLTF.

The chain recombines TRBV28 with TRBJ1-1; 7 positions match TRBD1. This CDR3 has 15 amino acids. Trimming cost V 7 bases and J 1 base; bases outside gene matches: 9. The germline CDR1 and CDR2 sequences are MDHEN and SYDVKM. CDR3 bases: TGTGCCAGCACCCCAGGGGACAGACAGAACACTGAAGCTTTCTTT. Its protein is CASTPGDRQNTEAFF.

The chain has TRBV2 and TRBJ2-7; the D gene is possibly TRBD1 (5 bases). Trimming shortened V by 8 bases and J by 7 bases, and 15 bases separated the two germline ends. From germline, CDR1 is SNHLY and CDR2 FYNNEI. The CDR3 has 12 amino acids. In DNA form, the CDR3 reads TGTGCCAGCGGGCGCAATAGGGGAGAGCAGTACTTC. Amino acids: CASGRNRGEQYF.

The V and J genes are TRBV4-1 and TRBJ2-7; TRBD1 matches 7 bases. The V gene's germline CDR1 is MGHRA and CDR2 YSYEKL. The ends lost 0 bases at V and 1 base at J; junction bases unmatched: 6. The CDR3 extends over 16 amino acids. CDR3 coding DNA: TGCGCCAGCAGCCAAGAGGGGACAGACCTTTCCTACGAGCAGTACTTC. It translates to CASSQEGTDLSYEQYF.

This chain uses TRBV28 with TRBJ2-1, with 11 positions matching TRBD1. The germline V gene encodes CDR1 MDHEN and CDR2 SYDVKM. V lost 5 bases to trimming and J lost 7 bases; unmatched junction nucleotides: 7. The CDR3 totals 15 residues. CDR3 amino acids: CASSLSGTGGNEQFF. The CDR3 DNA sequence: TGTGCCAGCAGTCTCTCCGGGACAGGGGGTAATGAGCAGTTCTTC.

The gene calls are TRBV9 and TRBJ1-1; D remains unclear. Germline values: CDR1 SGDLS, CDR2 YYNGEE. The CDR3 is 13 amino acids. Between the trimmed V and J ends, which lost 3 bases and 4 bases, there was a span of 10 bases. CDR3 DNA sequence: TGTGCCAGCAGCGATTATCCCGGCACTGAAGCTTTCTTT. Its translation: CASSDYPGTEAFF.

This clone was found many times. This chain connects TRBV6-2 or TRBV6-3 to TRBJ2-2; 10 bases match TRBD2. V shed 2 bases and J 3 bases; nucleotides not matched to a gene: 0. CDR1 and CDR2 from the germline V gene are MNHEY and SVGEGT. This CDR3 spans 15 amino acids. In DNA form, the CDR3 reads TGTGCCAGCAGTTACGGGACTAGCGACACCGGGGAGCTGTTTTTT. It specifies CASSYGTSDTGELFF.

This sequence joins TRBV28 and TRBJ2-2; D remains unclear. From germline, CDR1 is MDHEN and CDR2 SYDVKM. The ends were cut back, 1 base at V and 0 bases at J, with 3 bases in the middle. The CDR3 consists of 14 residues. In nucleotides, the CDR3 is TGTGCCAGCAGTTTATACACGAACACCGGGGAGCTGTTTTTT. It codes for CASSLYTNTGELFF.

The V and J genes are TRBV20-1 and TRBJ1-1; no definite D call. Germline CDR1 and CDR2: DFQATT and SNEGSKA (reference sequence). The CDR3 sequence is 10 residues long. The CDR3 coding sequence is TGCAGGGCTTCGGAGGTTGAAGCTTTCTTT. Amino acid sequence: CRASEVEAFF.

The CDR3 DNA follows: TGTGCCACCAGTGATTTTTTCCCGTTCCAAGCGGGAGAGCCCTACGAGCAGTACTTC. This encodes CATSDFFPFQAGEPYEQYF. The chain employs TRBV24-1 and TRBJ2-7, with 8 bases that match TRBD2. CDR1 KGHDR and CDR2 SFDVKD come from the germline V gene. The CDR3 covers 19 residues. The trim removed 1 base at V and 2 bases at J, leaving 15 bases unmatched.

This clone was counted once. J is TRBJ2-7 and V is TRBV29-1, with TRBD2 as a possible D gene (7 bases). V was cut by 7 bases and J by 5 bases, with 15 bases left in between. CDR3 size: 12 residues. Per germline, CDR1 SQVTM and CDR2 ANQGSEA. The CDR3 DNA is TGCAGCGCTAGGGAGGGGGAAAACGAGCAGTACTTC. Amino acids: CSAREGENEQYF.

This chain uses TRBV18 with TRBJ2-2; 7 bases align to TRBD2. Germline CDR1 reads KGHSH; CDR2 reads LQKENI. V gave up 3 bases and J gave up 6 bases; unmatched junction bases: 10. There are 16 residues in the CDR3. The CDR3 spells CASSPNGREGAGELFF. CDR3 sequence (DNA): TGTGCCAGCTCACCGAACGGCAGGGAGGGAGCCGGGGAGCTGTTTTTT.

The rearrangement links TRBV2 to TRBJ2-7, with 7 bases aligning to TRBD2. With V trimmed by 4 bases and J by 5 bases, 8 bases remained unmatched. CDR3 length equals 14 residues. Germline CDR1 and CDR2: SNHLY and FYNNEI. CDR3 coding DNA: TGTGCCAGCAGTGGGGAGGGTACTAGCGACGAGCAGTACTTC. It translates to CASSGEGTSDEQYF.

The chain carries TRBV28 and TRBJ1-2; no clear D gene. V gave up 5 bases and J gave up 4 bases, with 5 bases separating them. The CDR3 covers 11 residues. Looked up from germline, CDR1 is MDHEN and CDR2 is SYDVKM. The CDR3 DNA is TGTGCCAGCAGTACGGTCTATGGCTACACCTTC. Translated, it gives CASSTVYGYTF.